This note documents a single TCR beta chain sequence. The data stem from a study of blood T cell repertoires in COVID-19. Study-wide context: Nucleic acid was either cDNA or gDNA, and it came from T cells, B-cell-depleted T cells, or PBMCs.

In the original analysis: Using reference gene primer amplification, nucleated cell counts were estimated. Sequencing was performed with immunoSEQ multiplex PCR; in TCRdb, only in-frame clones are kept and a portion is missing. V and J calls and clone size follow that table, whereas D and trimming were derived from the DNA. The table shows roughly 280,000 clones, with roughly 86% occurring only once. This CDR3 region has 16 residues. Looked up from germline, CDR1 is LGHDT and CDR2 is YNNKEL (reference sequence). V dropped 4 bases and J dropped 6; count of bases not matched to a gene: 10. Sequenced: peripheral blood. The TCR was taken from a man aged 40-50 years with active or convalescent COVID-19. This chain uses TRBV3-1 (or the pseudogene TRBV3-2) with TRBJ1-5, with TRBD1 matching over 9 bases. The CDR3 DNA reads TGTGCCAGCAGCCCCCAGTGGACAGGGGAAGGTCAGCCCCAGCATTTT. Its translation is CASSPQWTGEGQPQHF.